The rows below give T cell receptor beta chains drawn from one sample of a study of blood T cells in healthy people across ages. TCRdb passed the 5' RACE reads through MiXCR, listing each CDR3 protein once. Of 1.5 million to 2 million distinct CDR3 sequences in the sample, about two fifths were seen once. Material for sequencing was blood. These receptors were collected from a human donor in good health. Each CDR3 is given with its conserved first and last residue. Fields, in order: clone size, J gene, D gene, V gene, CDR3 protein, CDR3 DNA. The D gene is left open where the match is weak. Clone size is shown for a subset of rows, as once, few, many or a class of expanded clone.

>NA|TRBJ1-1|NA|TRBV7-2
CASSFPGDIEAFF
TGTGCCAGCAGCTTTCCAGGGGATATTGAAGCTTTCTTT
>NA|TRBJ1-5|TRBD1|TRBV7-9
CASSLVVSRQGVLGNQPQHF
TGTGCCAGCAGCTTAGTCGTTTCTAGGCAGGGGGTTTTAGGCAATCAGCCCCAGCATTTT
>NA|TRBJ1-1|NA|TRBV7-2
CASSSGRGSEAFF
TGTGCCAGCAGCTCGGGGCGGGGCAGTGAAGCTTTCTTT
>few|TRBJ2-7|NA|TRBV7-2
CASSAFTTATYEQYF
TGTGCCAGCAGCGCCTTTACTACAGCTACCTACGAGCAGTACTTC
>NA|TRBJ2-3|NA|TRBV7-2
CASRTRGTGTDTQYF
TGTGCCAGCAGGACGAGGGGAACCGGTACAGATACGCAGTATTTT
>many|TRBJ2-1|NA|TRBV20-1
CSASSGVLPNEQFF
TGCAGTGCTAGTTCGGGGGTCCTACCCAATGAGCAGTTCTTC
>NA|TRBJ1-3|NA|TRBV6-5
CASSYSKIGRAIIYGNTIYF
TGTGCCAGCAGTTACTCAAAAATTGGCAGGGCGATAATATATGGAAACACCATATATTTT
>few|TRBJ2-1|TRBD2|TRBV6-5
CASTQSPGLAGNEQFF
TGTGCCAGCACGCAATCACCGGGACTAGCGGGGAATGAGCAGTTCTTC
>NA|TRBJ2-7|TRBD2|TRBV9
CASSVRLAGTPDEQYF
TGTGCCAGCAGCGTTCGACTAGCGGGTACCCCTGACGAGCAGTACTTC
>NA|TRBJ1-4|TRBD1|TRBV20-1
CSASRGLGNEKLFF
TGCAGTGCTTCCAGGGGGCTTGGGAATGAAAAACTGTTTTTT
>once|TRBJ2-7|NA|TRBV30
CAWSEGNEQYF
TGTGCCTGGAGTGAAGGGAACGAGCAGTACTTC
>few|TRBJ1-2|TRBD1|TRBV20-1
CSARRGTANYGYTF
TGCAGTGCTAGAAGAGGGACAGCTAACTATGGCTACACCTTC
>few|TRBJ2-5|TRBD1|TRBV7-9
CASSLEDRRETQYF
TGTGCCAGCAGCTTAGAGGACAGGAGGGAGACCCAGTACTTC
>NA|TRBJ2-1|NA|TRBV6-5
CASSSTGLNERFF
TGTGCCAGCAGTTCGACAGGACTCAATGAGCGGTTCTTC
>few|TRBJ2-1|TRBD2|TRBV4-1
CASTVLAGAHNEQFF
TGCGCCAGCACCGTCCTAGCGGGGGCCCACAATGAGCAGTTCTTC
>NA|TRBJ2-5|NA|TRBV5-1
CASSLGGGTKETQYF
TGCGCCAGCAGCTTGGGCGGGGGCACAAAAGAGACCCAGTACTTC
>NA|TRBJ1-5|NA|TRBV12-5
CASGLQGNQPQHF
TGTGCTAGTGGATTACAGGGAAATCAGCCCCAGCATTTT
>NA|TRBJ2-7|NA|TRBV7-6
CASSWGAGLREQYF
TGTGCCAGCAGCTGGGGGGCAGGGTTACGCGAGCAGTACTTC
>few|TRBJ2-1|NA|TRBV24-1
CATQGSASYNEQFF
TGTGCCACCCAGGGCTCCGCATCCTACAATGAGCAGTTCTTC
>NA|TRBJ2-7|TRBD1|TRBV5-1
CASSSRDRGYDEQYF
TGCGCCAGCAGCTCCCGGGACAGGGGATACGACGAGCAGTACTTC
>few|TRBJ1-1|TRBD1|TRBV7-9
CASSLSGGQGKAFF
TGTGCCAGCAGCTTATCCGGGGGACAGGGAAAAGCTTTCTTT
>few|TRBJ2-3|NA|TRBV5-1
CASSPDAPSTDTQYF
TGCGCCAGCAGCCCGGACGCTCCTAGCACAGATACGCAGTATTTT
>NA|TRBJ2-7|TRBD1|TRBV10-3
CAISEERGPGTYEQYF
TGTGCCATCAGTGAGGAAAGGGGGCCTGGAACCTACGAGCAGTACTTC
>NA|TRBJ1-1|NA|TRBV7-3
CASSLSAGTLEAFF
TGTGCCAGCAGCTTAAGCGCGGGCACCCTTGAAGCTTTCTTT
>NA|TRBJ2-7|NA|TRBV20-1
CSARGGQNFYEQYF
TGCAGTGCTAGAGGGGGGCAGAACTTCTACGAGCAGTACTTC
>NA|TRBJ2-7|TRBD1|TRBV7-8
CAGSPPGQGALYYEQYF
TGTGCCGGCAGCCCCCCCGGGCAGGGGGCCCTTTACTACGAGCAGTACTTC
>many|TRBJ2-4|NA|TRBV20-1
CSSNDGTKNIQYF
TGCAGTTCCAACGACGGAACCAAAAACATTCAGTACTTC
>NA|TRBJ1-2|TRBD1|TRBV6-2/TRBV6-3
CASSPLPRAGGYGYTF
TGTGCCAGCAGTCCCCTCCCCCGGGCAGGGGGCTATGGCTACACCTTC
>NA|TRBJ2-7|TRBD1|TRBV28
CASGWLQGIEQYF
TGTGCCAGCGGGTGGTTACAGGGGATCGAGCAGTACTTC
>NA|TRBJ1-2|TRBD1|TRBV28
CASRTGDLLNYGYTF
TGTGCCAGCAGGACAGGGGATCTCCTTAACTATGGCTACACCTTC
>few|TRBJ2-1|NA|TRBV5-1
CASSLVRVSYNEQFF
TGCGCCAGCAGCTTGGTGCGGGTGTCCTACAATGAGCAGTTCTTC
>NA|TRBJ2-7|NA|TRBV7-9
CASSLVGGGDGEQYF
TGTGCCAGCAGCTTAGTAGGGGGCGGGGATGGCGAGCAGTACTTC
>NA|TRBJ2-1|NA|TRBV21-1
CASSMHNEQFF
TGTGCCAGCAGCATGCACAATGAGCAGTTCTTC
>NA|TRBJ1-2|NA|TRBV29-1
CSVDEGPGYTF
TGCAGCGTTGATGAGGGACCTGGCTACACCTTC
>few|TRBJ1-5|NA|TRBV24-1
CATSQGVRQPQHF
TGTGCCACCAGTCAAGGGGTCAGGCAGCCCCAGCATTTT
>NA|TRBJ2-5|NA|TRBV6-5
CASSYFPGRETQYF
TGTGCCAGCAGTTACTTTCCAGGGAGAGAGACCCAGTACTTC
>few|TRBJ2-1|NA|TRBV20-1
CSARGPGTVGYEQFF
TGCAGTGCTAGGGGCCCTGGGACGGTGGGGTATGAGCAGTTCTTC